A single sample gave rise to the 30 T cell receptor beta chains below, sequenced in a study of blood T cells in healthy people across ages. Using a J-beta primer mix together with a sample-barcoded 5' primer, a second PCR was run for about 7 to 12 cycles. TCRdb processed the 5' RACE reads anew with MiXCR; each CDR3 protein has one entry. The sample holds about 930,000 distinct CDR3 sequences, almost 30% seen once. This sample was also put to use in a study of T cells of mothers and their children.

The sample taken for sequencing was blood. These receptors were collected from a woman aged 40 to 50 in good health.

This clonotype was observed many times. V is TRBV10-3 and J is TRBJ1-5; D perhaps matches TRBD1 (6 bases). This CDR3 contains 12 residues. The V gene lost 0 bases and the J gene lost 12 bases, with 9 bases spanning the gap. The germline gives CDR1 ENHRY, CDR2 SYGVKD. CDR3 DNA: TGTGCCATCAGTGAGTCCGGGACACTCCAGCATTTT. Encoded protein: CAISESGTLQHF.

The chain joins TRBV9 to TRBJ2-7; 7 nucleotides align to TRBD2. CDR3 length equals 16 residues. The junction had 16 bases not matched to a gene; V was cut back by 3 bases and J by 7 bases. Germline CDR1 and CDR2: SGDLS and YYNGEE. The CDR3 is CASSAQGPAGIGEQYF. CDR3 sequence (DNA): TGTGCCAGCAGCGCCCAGGGACCAGCGGGGATTGGTGAGCAGTACTTC.

This clonotype was detected many times. The gene calls are TRBV7-3 and TRBJ2-1; the match to TRBD2 covers 7 bases. J gave up 9 bases and V 3 bases, and 8 bases lay outside the gene matches. The germline CDR1 and CDR2 sequences are SGHTA and FQGTGA. This CDR3 is 14 amino acids long. The CDR3 DNA is TGTGCCAGCAGCTTCGCGGGGGAGGAGGGTGAGCAGTTCTTC. This codes for CASSFAGEEGEQFF.

The chain is built from TRBV25-1 and TRBJ2-7, with a weak D call TRBD2 (6 bases). Germline V CDR1 and CDR2: MGHDK, SYGVNS. The CDR3 has 12 residues. The germline V and J ends were trimmed by 7 bases and 1 base, with 8 bases remaining between them. Written as DNA, the CDR3 is TGTGCCAGCAAAGGAGGGTCCTACGAGCAGTACTTC. As protein: CASKGGSYEQYF.

A word on this clonotype: Since a much larger clone is just one base distant, this may be a read error. The CDR3 DNA reads as TGTGCCAGCAGCCGGACTCAATACTACGAGCGGTACTTC. Translated: CASSRTQYYERYF. The rearrangement uses TRBV6-2 or TRBV6-3 and TRBJ2-7; maybe TRBD2 (5 bases). Germline V lookup: CDR1 MNHEY, CDR2 SVGEGT. CDR3 size: 13 residues.

This clonotype was detected many times. This chain connects TRBV27 to TRBJ1-2; D perhaps matches TRBD1 (5 bases). V gave up 1 base and J gave up 6 bases, with 15 bases separating them. The CDR3 runs 15 residues. From germline, CDR1 is MNHEY and CDR2 SMNVEV (reference sequence). CDR3 residues: CASSLFPGMSDGYTF. Here the CDR3 DNA reads TGTGCCAGCAGTTTATTCCCAGGGATGAGTGATGGCTACACCTTC.

The chain couples TRBV11-2 to TRBJ2-7; no reliable D call. The V end was cut by 1 base, the J end by 0 bases, with 13 bases between. CDR1 is SGHAT and CDR2 is FQNNGV in the germline V gene. The CDR3 covers 16 residues. This CDR3 reads CASSLVGSVFSYEQYF. In DNA, the CDR3 is TGTGCCAGCAGCTTAGTAGGGTCGGTTTTCTCCTACGAGCAGTACTTC.

This clonotype has only a few counts. The chain has TRBV27 and TRBJ2-2; D not certain. The V and J ends lost 0 bases and 1 base respectively, with 6 bases between them. The CDR3 is 15 amino acids. Germline assignment: CDR1 MNHEY and CDR2 SMNVEV (reference sequence). CDR3 sequence: CASSLSGRNTGELFF. The CDR3 DNA reads TGTGCCAGCAGTTTATCAGGCAGGAACACCGGGGAGCTGTTTTTT.

The V and J genes are TRBV27 and TRBJ1-1, with no clear D. CDR1 MNHEY and CDR2 SMNVEV come from the germline V gene (reference sequence). The CDR3 sequence is 13 residues long. V was cut by 6 bases and J by 10 bases, with 18 bases left in between. CDR3 amino acids: CASSVGGTFVAFF. The CDR3 DNA reads as TGTGCCAGCAGCGTTGGTGGAACATTCGTAGCTTTCTTT.

This chain joins TRBV5-1 and TRBJ2-6; the D gene could be TRBD1 or TRBD2 (5 bases each). The CDR3 consists of 17 residues. CDR1 is SGHRS, CDR2 YFSETQ, per germline. The ends were cut back, 7 bases at V and 0 bases at J, with 17 bases in the middle. In DNA form, the CDR3 reads TGCGCCAGCGTCCAACAACCAGGGACCTCTGGGGCCAACGTCCTGACTTTC. Translation gives CASVQQPGTSGANVLTF.

Of note for this clonotype: Germline is not matched at one junction end, which may reflect a read error. This chain uses TRBV7-9 with TRBJ2-2, with D perhaps given as TRBD1 or TRBD2 (5 bases each). CDR3 length: 16 residues. The germline gives CDR1 SEHNR, CDR2 FQNEAQ (reference sequence). The CDR3 region has the DNA TGTGCCAGCAGTCAAAACAAGGGACCCTCCACCAGGGAGCTGTTTTTT. It yields the protein CASSQNKGPSTRELFF.

The chain couples TRBV28 to TRBJ2-1, with 8 bases aligning to TRBD2. After removal of 6 bases from V and 0 bases from J, the junction contained 13 bases not matched to a gene. CDR3 length: 18 amino acids. CDR1 MDHEN and CDR2 SYDVKM come from the germline V gene. The CDR3: CASSYPGAGGLSYNEQFF. The CDR3 DNA reads TGTGCCAGCAGCTACCCTGGGGCGGGGGGTCTCTCCTACAATGAGCAGTTCTTC.

This clonotype has just a few counts. The CDR3 here is CASSESALAGEGEQFF. The CDR3 DNA follows: TGTGCCAGCAGTGAATCAGCACTAGCGGGAGAAGGTGAGCAGTTCTTC. The chain is built from TRBV25-1 and TRBJ2-1; TRBD2 matches 11 bases. This CDR3 has 16 amino acids. In germline, CDR1 is MGHDK, CDR2 SYGVNS. With 1 base clipped from V and 9 bases from J, the junction kept 8 bases outside the gene matches.

This clonotype was counted a single time. Given a much more abundant clone one base away, this may be a read error. V usage is TRBV6-2 or TRBV6-3 and J usage is TRBJ2-1, with D possibly being TRBD2 (6 bases). V lost 6 bases, J lost 9 bases, and 12 bases lay in between. This CDR3 is 12 amino acids long. Per the germline V gene, CDR1 is MNHEY and CDR2 is SVGEGT. This CDR3 reads CASSQDYGEQFF. CDR3 DNA: TGTGCCAGCAGCCAGGACTACGGTGAGCAGTTCTTC.

The chain is built from TRBV20-1 and TRBJ1-6; D call uncertain. The CDR3 is made up of 12 amino acids. CDR1 is DFQATT, CDR2 SNEGSKA, per germline (reference sequence). Trimming left V 4 bases short and J 14 bases short, with 15 bases between. The CDR3 protein is CSAKHPEEALHF. The CDR3 coding sequence is TGCAGTGCTAAACACCCGGAGGAAGCCCTCCACTTT.

About this clonotype: This sequence may be a read error, since a much larger clone differs from it by one base. The chain is built from TRBV6-5 and TRBJ2-7, with 7 bases matching TRBD2. Trimming at V came to 2 bases and at J to 2 bases, leaving 9 bases not matched to a gene. CDR3 size: 16 residues. Germline lookup yields CDR1 MNHEY and CDR2 SVGAGI. The CDR3 DNA follows: TGTGCCAGCAGTTACCTGGGACGGGGAGGGCCCTACGAGCAGTACTTC. This encodes CASSYLGRGGPYEQYF.

The chain has TRBV7-3 and TRBJ1-1, with D uncertain. Trimming took 5 bases from V and 6 from J, leaving 25 bases between them. This CDR3 has 17 amino acids. The germline V gene encodes CDR1 SGHTA and CDR2 FQGTGA. The CDR3 loop reads CASSNRYFPGPASEAFF. CDR3 bases: TGTGCCAGCAGCAACCGATACTTCCCGGGCCCCGCTTCTGAAGCTTTCTTT.

This clonotype was detected only a few times. The chain has TRBV7-2 and TRBJ1-5, with D possibly being TRBD1 (6 bases). Trimming removed 3 bases from V and 3 bases from J, with 12 bases in between. The CDR3 contains 15 residues. Per the germline V gene, CDR1 is SGHTA and CDR2 is FQGNSA. The CDR3 here is CASSLEDRANQPQHF. The CDR3 DNA reads as TGTGCCAGCAGCTTGGAGGACAGAGCCAATCAGCCCCAGCATTTT.

This chain connects TRBV28 to TRBJ2-4, with a weak D call TRBD1 (8 bases). V dropped 7 bases and J dropped 9 bases, with 19 bases sitting between them. Germline V gene lookup returns CDR1 MDHEN and CDR2 SYDVKM. This CDR3 is built from 14 residues. CDR3 protein: CASIRQGRVGIQYF. CDR3 in DNA: TGTGCCAGCATTAGACAGGGGAGGGTCGGCATTCAGTACTTC.

As for this clonotype: This may come from a read error, since a much larger clone is one base off. The J gene is TRBJ2-7, the V gene TRBV5-1; 7 bases match TRBD1. With V trimmed by 4 bases and J by 2 bases, 12 bases remained unmatched. Germline-derived CDR1 and CDR2 are SGHRS and YFSETQ. This CDR3 comprises 16 residues. Here the CDR3 DNA reads TGCGCCAGCAGCCCTAAGGGGGCTTCCCTAACCTACGAGCAGTACTTC. This codes for CASSPKGASLTYEQYF.

The rearrangement joins TRBV15 to TRBJ1-1; D remains unclear. With 3 bases removed from V and 4 bases from J, the gap between germline ends came to 12 bases. The CDR3 is 14 amino acids. Germline assignment: CDR1 LNHNV and CDR2 YYDKDF (reference sequence). The CDR3 is CATSSYRLGTEAFF. The CDR3 DNA reads TGTGCCACCAGCAGCTATCGGTTGGGCACTGAAGCTTTCTTT.

The CDR3 protein is CASSTETQYF. Written as DNA, the CDR3 is TGTGCCAGCAGCACCGAGACCCAGTACTTC. The rearrangement links TRBV7-9 to TRBJ2-5, with D unresolved. V lost 5 bases, J lost 5 bases, and 3 bases lay in between. Looked up from germline, CDR1 is SEHNR and CDR2 is FQNEAQ (reference sequence). The CDR3 totals 10 residues.

This clonotype was seen many times. The chain combines TRBV7-2 with TRBJ2-7; TRBD1 aligns across 7 bases. Germline V CDR1 and CDR2: SGHTA, FQGNSA. This CDR3 is 15 amino acids long. V was pared by 7 bases and J by 2 bases, with 11 bases of the junction left unmatched. CDR3 amino acids: CASTKSGTATYEQYF. DNA for the CDR3: TGTGCCAGCACCAAATCCGGGACAGCAACCTACGAGCAGTACTTC.

This rearrangement joins TRBV20-1 to TRBJ2-1; D is unresolved. The CDR3 contains 14 residues. Germline lookup yields CDR1 DFQATT and CDR2 SNEGSKA (reference sequence). Deletions cut 6 bases from V and 0 bases from J, with 12 bases between. The CDR3 bases are TGCAGTGCCCCGTGGCGGAGCTCCTACAATGAGCAGTTCTTC. Protein sequence: CSAPWRSSYNEQFF.

The rearrangement links TRBV7-3 to TRBJ2-2; D might be TRBD1 or TRBD2, each matching 5 bases. Per the germline V gene, CDR1 is SGHTA and CDR2 is FQGTGA. The CDR3 extends over 15 amino acids. The V end lost 5 bases, the J end lost 0 bases, and 10 bases lay between the germline ends. The CDR3 region has the DNA TGTGCCAGCAGCCGCGAGGGGACGAACACCGGGGAGCTGTTTTTT. Protein sequence: CASSREGTNTGELFF. The variable domain in full, with the rest retrieved from reference TRBV7-3 and TRBJ2-2, is GAGVSQTPSNKVTEKGKYVELRCDPISGHTALYWYRQSLGQGPEFLIYFQGTGAADDSGLPNDRFFAVRPEGSVSTLKIQRTERGDSAVYLCASSREGTNTGELFFGEGSRLTVL.

A few counts support this clonotype. The chain has TRBV7-2 and TRBJ1-1; 8 bases fit TRBD1. Germline V lookup: CDR1 SGHTA, CDR2 FQGNSA. The CDR3 consists of 14 residues. V lost 5 bases and J lost 4; bases outside the gene matches: 6. CDR3 protein: CASSQQGGVTEAFF. Written as DNA, the CDR3 is TGTGCCAGCAGCCAACAGGGGGGGGTCACTGAAGCTTTCTTT.

Only a few counts were recorded for this clonotype. Relative to the germline gene, one junction end is altered; a read error may explain this. The CDR3 sequence: CASGLRPGSTDTQYF. Here the CDR3 DNA reads TGCGCCAGCGGCTTGAGGCCAGGGAGCACAGATACGCAGTATTTT. The rearrangement uses TRBV5-1 and TRBJ2-3; TRBD1 might be the D (5 bases). The CDR3 runs to 15 residues. Germline values: CDR1 SGHRS, CDR2 YFSETQ.

As regards this clonotype: It may be a read error: a sequence one base away is much more abundant. This rearrangement joins TRBV12-3 or TRBV12-4 to TRBJ2-5; D gene ambiguous. Trimming removed 6 bases from V and 5 bases from J, with 13 bases in between. CDR3 length equals 13 residues. Here the CDR3 DNA reads TGTGCCAGCAGAGTTTCGAACCGGGAGACCCAGTACTTC. It specifies CASRVSNRETQYF.

V usage is TRBV18 and J usage is TRBJ1-2; D might be TRBD1 (5 bases). V dropped 3 bases and J dropped 7 bases, with 18 bases sitting between them. Per germline, CDR1 KGHSH and CDR2 LQKENI. This CDR3 has 15 amino acids. The CDR3 DNA sequence: TGTGCCAGCTCACCCCCGGTATCAGGTGGGGGTGGCTACACCTTC. Encoded protein: CASSPPVSGGGGYTF.

Comment on this clonotype: The junction departs from germline at one end; a sequencing error may be responsible. The chain couples TRBV7-2 to TRBJ2-3; D may be TRBD2 (7 bases). There are 17 residues in the CDR3. The germline gives CDR1 SGHTA, CDR2 FQGNSA. CDR3 sequence (DNA): TGTGCCGGCAGCGAGTGGGGGGGGCGGTTGAGCACAGATACGCAGTATTTT. It yields the protein CAGSEWGGRLSTDTQYF. The whole variable domain, filled in from reference TRBV7-2 and TRBJ2-3, reads GAGVSQSPSNKVTEKGKDVELRCDPISGHTALYWYRQSLGQGLEFLIYFQGNSAPDKSGLPSDRFSAERTGGSVSTLTIQRTQQEDSAVYLCAGSEWGGRLSTDTQYFGPGTRLTVL.